This T cell receptor beta chain appears in the sequencing data of a study of blood T cells in healthy people across ages. This clonotype showed up just a few times. What it binds is not known. This CDR3 has 14 amino acids. The V gene lost 3 bases and the J gene lost 5 bases, with 13 bases spanning the gap. Findings of the study overall: More naive CD4+ cells and higher diversity were found in long-lived than in aged donors.

A sample-barcoded 5' primer and a J-beta primer mix were used in a second PCR of roughly 6 to 11 cycles. TCRdb reanalysed the 5' RACE reads using MiXCR and keeps one entry per CDR3 protein. The sample includes about 970,000 distinct CDR3 sequences, roughly 51% seen only once; the top ten take over 20%. The V and J genes are TRBV12-3 or TRBV12-4 and TRBJ1-2, with D perhaps TRBD1 (5 bases). The TCR sequence derives from a woman aged 60 to 75 in good health. Sequenced material: blood. CDR3 protein: CASSFIPGRYGYTF. The CDR3, as DNA: TGTGCCAGCAGTTTTATACCGGGACGGTATGGCTACACCTTC.